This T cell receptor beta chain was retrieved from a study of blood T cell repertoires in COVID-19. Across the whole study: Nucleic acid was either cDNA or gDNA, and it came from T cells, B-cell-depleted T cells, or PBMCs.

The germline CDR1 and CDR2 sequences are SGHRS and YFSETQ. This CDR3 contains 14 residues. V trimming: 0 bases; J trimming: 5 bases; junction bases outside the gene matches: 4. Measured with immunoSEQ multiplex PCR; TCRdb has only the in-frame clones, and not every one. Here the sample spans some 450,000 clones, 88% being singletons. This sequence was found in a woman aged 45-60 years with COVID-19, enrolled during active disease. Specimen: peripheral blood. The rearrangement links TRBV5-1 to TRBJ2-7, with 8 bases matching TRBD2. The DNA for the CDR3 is TGCGCCAGCAGCTTGGCCGGGAGGGTCGACGAGCAGTACTTC. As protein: CASSLAGRVDEQYF.